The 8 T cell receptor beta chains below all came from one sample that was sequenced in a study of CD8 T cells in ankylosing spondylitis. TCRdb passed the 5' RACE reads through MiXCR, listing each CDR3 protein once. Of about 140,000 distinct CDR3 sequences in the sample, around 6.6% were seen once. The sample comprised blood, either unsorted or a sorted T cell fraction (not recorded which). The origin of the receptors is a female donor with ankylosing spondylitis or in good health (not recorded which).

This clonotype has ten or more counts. CDR3 nucleotide sequence: TGCAGTGCTAGACCTCCGGGGACAACCCAGCCCCAGCATTTT. Translated: CSARPPGTTQPQHF. The rearrangement joins TRBV20-1 to TRBJ1-5, with D possibly TRBD1 on 6 matching bases. The CDR3 is 14 amino acids. Germline V gene sequence: CDR1 DFQATT, CDR2 SNEGSKA (reference sequence). V lost 2 bases and J lost 7, with 15 bases in between.

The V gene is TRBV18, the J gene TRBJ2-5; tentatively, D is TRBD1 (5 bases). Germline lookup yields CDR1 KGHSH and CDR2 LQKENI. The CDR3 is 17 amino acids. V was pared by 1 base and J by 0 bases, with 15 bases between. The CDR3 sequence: CASSPRAGQRYQETQYF. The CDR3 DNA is TGTGCCAGCTCACCACGGGCAGGGCAAAGGTACCAAGAGACCCAGTACTTC.

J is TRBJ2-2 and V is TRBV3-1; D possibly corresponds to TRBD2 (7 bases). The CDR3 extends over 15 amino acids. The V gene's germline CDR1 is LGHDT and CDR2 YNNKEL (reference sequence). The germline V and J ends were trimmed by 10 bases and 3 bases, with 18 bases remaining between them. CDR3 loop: CATSRGAGYTGELFF. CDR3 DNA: TGTGCCACCTCCCGGGGGGCCGGGTACACCGGGGAGCTGTTTTTT.

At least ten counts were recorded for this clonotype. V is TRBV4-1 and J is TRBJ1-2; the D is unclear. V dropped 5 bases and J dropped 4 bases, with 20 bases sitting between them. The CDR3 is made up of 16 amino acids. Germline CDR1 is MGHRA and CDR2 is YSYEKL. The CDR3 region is CASSFTRRGIGYGYTF. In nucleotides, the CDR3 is TGCGCCAGCAGCTTCACCCGACGAGGGATTGGCTATGGCTACACCTTC.

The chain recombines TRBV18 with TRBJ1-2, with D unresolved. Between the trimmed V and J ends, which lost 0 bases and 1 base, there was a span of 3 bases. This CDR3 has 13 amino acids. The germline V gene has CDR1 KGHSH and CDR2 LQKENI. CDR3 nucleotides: TGTGCCAGCTCACCACCGTTTAACTATGGCTACACCTTC. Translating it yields CASSPPFNYGYTF. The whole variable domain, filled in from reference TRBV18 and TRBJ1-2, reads NAGVMQNPRHLVRRRGQEARLRCSPMKGHSHVYWYRQLPEEGLKFMVYLQKENIIDESGMPKERFSAEFPKEGPSILRIQQVVRGDSAAYFCASSPPFNYGYTFGSGTRLTVV.

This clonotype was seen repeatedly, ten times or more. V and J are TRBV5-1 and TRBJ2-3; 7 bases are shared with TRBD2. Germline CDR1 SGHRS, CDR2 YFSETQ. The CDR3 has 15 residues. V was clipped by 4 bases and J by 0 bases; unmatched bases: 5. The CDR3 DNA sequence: TGCGCCAGCAGCATCGCTAGCGGCAGCACAGATACGCAGTATTTT. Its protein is CASSIASGSTDTQYF.

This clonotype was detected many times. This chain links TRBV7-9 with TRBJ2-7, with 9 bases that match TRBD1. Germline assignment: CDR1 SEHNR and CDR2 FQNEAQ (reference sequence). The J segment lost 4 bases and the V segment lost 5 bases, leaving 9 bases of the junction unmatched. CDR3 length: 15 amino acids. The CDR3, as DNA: TGTGCCAGCAGCCCAACAGGGGGCGATTTATACGAGCAGTACTTC. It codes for CASSPTGGDLYEQYF.

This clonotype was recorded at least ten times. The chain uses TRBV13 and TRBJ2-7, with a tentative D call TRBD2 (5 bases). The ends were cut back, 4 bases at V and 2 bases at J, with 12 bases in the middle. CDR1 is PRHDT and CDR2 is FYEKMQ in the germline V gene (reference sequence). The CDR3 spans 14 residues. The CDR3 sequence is CASSSRRSTYEQYF. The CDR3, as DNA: TGTGCCAGCAGCTCCCGGAGGAGTACCTACGAGCAGTACTTC.